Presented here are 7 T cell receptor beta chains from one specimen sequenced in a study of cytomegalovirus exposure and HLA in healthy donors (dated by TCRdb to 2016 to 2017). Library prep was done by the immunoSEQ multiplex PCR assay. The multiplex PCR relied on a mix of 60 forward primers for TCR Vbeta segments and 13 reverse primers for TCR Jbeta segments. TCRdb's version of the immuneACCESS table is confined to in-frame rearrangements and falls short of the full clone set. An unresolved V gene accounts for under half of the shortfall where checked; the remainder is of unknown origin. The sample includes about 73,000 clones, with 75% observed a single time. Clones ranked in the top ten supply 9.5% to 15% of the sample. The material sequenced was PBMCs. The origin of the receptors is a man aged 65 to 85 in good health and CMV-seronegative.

CDR3 DNA sequence: TGTGCCAGCAGTTTTAGCGGGGGGTACGAGCAGTACTTC. Protein sequence: CASSFSGGYEQYF. This chain joins TRBV7-9 and TRBJ2-7; the match to TRBD2 covers 10 bases. The germline V gene encodes CDR1 SEHNR and CDR2 FQNEAQ (reference sequence). V lost 6 bases to trimming and J lost 4 bases; unmatched junction nucleotides: 3. This CDR3 is built from 13 residues.

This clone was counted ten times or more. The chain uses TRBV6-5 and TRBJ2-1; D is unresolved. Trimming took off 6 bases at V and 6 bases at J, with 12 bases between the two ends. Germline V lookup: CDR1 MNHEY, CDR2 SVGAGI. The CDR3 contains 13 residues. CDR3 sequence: CASRMVGANEQFF. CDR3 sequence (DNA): TGTGCCAGCAGGATGGTAGGAGCCAATGAGCAGTTCTTC.

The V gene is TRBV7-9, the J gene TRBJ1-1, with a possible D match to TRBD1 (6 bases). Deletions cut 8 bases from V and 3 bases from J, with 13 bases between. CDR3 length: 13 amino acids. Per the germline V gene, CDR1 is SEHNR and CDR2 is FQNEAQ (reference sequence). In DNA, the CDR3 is TGTGCCAGCCGGGTGGGGGCGGACACTGAAGCTTTCTTT. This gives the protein CASRVGADTEAFF.

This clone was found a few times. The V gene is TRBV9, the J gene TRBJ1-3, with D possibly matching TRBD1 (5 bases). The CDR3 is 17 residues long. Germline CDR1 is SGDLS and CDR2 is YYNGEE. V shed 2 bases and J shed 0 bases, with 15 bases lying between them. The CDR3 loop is CASSVLDSLSSGNTIYF. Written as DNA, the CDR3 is TGTGCCAGCAGCGTTTTAGACAGTCTCTCCTCTGGAAACACCATATATTTT. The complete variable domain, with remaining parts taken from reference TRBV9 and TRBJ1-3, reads DSGVTQTPKHLITATGQRVTLRCSPRSGDLSVYWYQQSLDQGLQFLIQYYNGEERAKGNILERFSAQQFPDLHSELNLSSLELGDSALYFCASSVLDSLSSGNTIYFGEGSWLTVV.

The CDR3 spells CASSPGTGSAYGYTF. Written as DNA, the CDR3 is TGTGCCAGCAGCCCCGGGACAGGGTCCGCCTATGGCTACACCTTC. This sequence joins TRBV27 and TRBJ1-2; 9 bases line up with TRBD1. This CDR3 is built from 15 residues. Germline CDR1 MNHEY, CDR2 SMNVEV (reference sequence). V was clipped by 6 bases and J by 4 bases; unmatched bases: 9.

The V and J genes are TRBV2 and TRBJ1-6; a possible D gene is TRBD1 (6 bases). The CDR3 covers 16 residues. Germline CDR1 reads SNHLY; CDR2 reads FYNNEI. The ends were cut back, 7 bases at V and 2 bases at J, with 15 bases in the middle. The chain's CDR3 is CASTPGGAAYNSPLHF. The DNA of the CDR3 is TGTGCCAGCACCCCGGGGGGGGCGGCCTATAATTCACCCCTCCACTTT. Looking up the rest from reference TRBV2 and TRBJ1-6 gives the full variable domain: EPEVTQTPSHQVTQMGQEVILRCVPISNHLYFYWYRQILGQKVEFLVSFYNNEISEKSEIFDDQFSVERPDGSNFTLKIRSTKLEDSAMYFCASTPGGAAYNSPLHFGNGTRLTVT.

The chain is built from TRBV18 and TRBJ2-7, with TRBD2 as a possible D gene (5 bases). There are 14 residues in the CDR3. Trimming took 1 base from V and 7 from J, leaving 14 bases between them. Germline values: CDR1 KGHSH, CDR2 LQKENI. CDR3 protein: CASSPRGPGEEQYF. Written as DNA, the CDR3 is TGTGCCAGCTCACCACGAGGCCCTGGGGAGGAGCAGTACTTC.